These 27 T cell receptor beta chains share one sample of origin, sequenced in a study of patients and donors after allogeneic stem cell transplantation (dated by TCRdb to the early 2020s). Receptor amplification or capture employed RT-PCR. The run used a NextSeq 550. The public reads were run again by TCRdb, first through fastp at Q25 and then through MiXCR, and only productive beta chains were kept. Rows with a matching CDR3 protein are joined into one entry that keeps the most common DNA and genes. This sample is represented by about a million distinct CDR3 sequences; more than 15% of them were singletons. The ten largest clones add up to about 6% of the sample. The sample consisted of blood, either unsorted or a sorted T cell fraction (not recorded which). Receptors originate from a human donor who was either an allogeneic HSCT recipient or a stem cell or donor lymphocyte infusion donor (not recorded which). It is not recorded whose cells these are; they may come from a transplant donor.

The gene calls are TRBV20-1 and TRBJ2-6, with 9 bases matching TRBD1. This CDR3 has 18 residues. CDR1 and CDR2 from the germline V gene are DFQATT and SNEGSKA (reference sequence). Trimming removed 0 bases from V and 2 bases from J; junction bases left unmatched: 8. As DNA, the CDR3 is TGCAGTGCTAGAGATCGAGGACAGGGGTCGGCTGGGGCCAACGTCCTGACTTTC. Its protein is CSARDRGQGSAGANVLTF.

The table lists this clonotype with a few counts. The gene calls are TRBV24-1 and TRBJ2-3; D call uncertain. The V end lost 4 bases, the J end lost 6 bases, and 13 bases lay between the germline ends. This CDR3 comprises 14 residues. Looked up from germline, CDR1 is KGHDR and CDR2 is SFDVKD. DNA of the CDR3: TGTGCCACCAGTGAGGATCCCTCCGGGGATACGCAGTATTTT. Protein sequence: CATSEDPSGDTQYF.

There are a few counts of this clonotype. This chain connects TRBV24-1 to TRBJ2-1; a possible D gene is TRBD2 (5 bases). This CDR3 has 13 residues. Germline lookup yields CDR1 KGHDR and CDR2 SFDVKD. Trimming took 9 bases from V and 6 from J, leaving 14 bases between them. CDR3 protein: CATGLAYGNEQFF. CDR3 nucleotide sequence: TGTGCCACCGGGCTAGCTTATGGCAATGAGCAGTTCTTC.

This clonotype showed up just a few times. This chain uses TRBV5-1 with TRBJ1-1; D is unresolved. This CDR3 comprises 14 residues. Per the germline V gene, CDR1 is SGHRS and CDR2 is YFSETQ. Trimming took off 5 bases at V and 7 bases at J, with 18 bases between the two ends. CDR3 in DNA: TGCGCCAGCAGACCAACCGGCGGGCTATATGAAGCTTTCTTT. Amino acids: CASRPTGGLYEAFF.

The chain carries TRBV18 and TRBJ2-7, with D perhaps TRBD1 (5 bases). V dropped 6 bases and J dropped 5 bases, with 14 bases sitting between them. Germline V CDR1 and CDR2: KGHSH, LQKENI. This CDR3 has 13 residues. The CDR3 DNA sequence: TGTGCCAGCTCCCTTAACCTCAGGGACGAGCAGTACTTC. This encodes CASSLNLRDEQYF.

The rearrangement joins TRBV29-1 to TRBJ2-1; TRBD2 matches 9 bases. Germline values: CDR1 SQVTM, CDR2 ANQGSEA. There are 13 residues in the CDR3. V shed 7 bases, J shed 2 bases, and the junction held 3 bases outside the gene matches. The CDR3 region is CSGERGAYNEQFF. The DNA of the CDR3 is TGCAGCGGGGAGCGGGGGGCCTACAATGAGCAGTTCTTC.

The V and J genes are TRBV29-1 and TRBJ2-5, with 7 bases lining up with TRBD1. The CDR3 covers 14 residues. Trimming at V came to 3 bases and at J to 3 bases, leaving 7 bases not matched to a gene. Germline loops: CDR1 SQVTM, CDR2 ANQGSEA. The CDR3, as DNA: TGCAGCGTTGAGGGGGACAGCGAGAAAGAGACCCAGTACTTC. Amino acids: CSVEGDSEKETQYF.

In DNA, the CDR3 is TGTGCCATCAGTGAGTCTCGCCTCGACGAGCAGTACTTC. It translates to CAISESRLDEQYF. This sequence joins TRBV10-3 and TRBJ2-7; the D is unclear. The germline V and J ends were trimmed by 0 bases and 5 bases, with 8 bases remaining between them. Germline assignment: CDR1 ENHRY and CDR2 SYGVKD. The CDR3 contains 13 residues.

The chain is built from TRBV7-9 and TRBJ2-3; 7 nucleotides align to TRBD2. V gave up 3 bases and J gave up 2 bases; unmatched junction bases: 5. CDR1 is SEHNR, CDR2 FQNEAQ, per germline (reference sequence). This CDR3 contains 15 residues. As DNA, the CDR3 is TGTGCCAGCAGCTTTGGGGGGGGGTCCACAGATACGCAGTATTTT. This codes for CASSFGGGSTDTQYF.

The chain carries TRBV27 and TRBJ2-3; 7 bases fit TRBD2. In germline, CDR1 is MNHEY, CDR2 SMNVEV (reference sequence). The CDR3 totals 17 residues. V shed 6 bases and J 2 bases; nucleotides not matched to a gene: 14. The CDR3 protein is CASSLRVGGVTTDTQYF. The CDR3 DNA is TGTGCCAGCAGCCTCCGGGTTGGGGGGGTAACCACAGATACGCAGTATTTT.

CDR3 amino acids: CASSRSPGNTIYF. CDR3 in DNA: TGCGCCAGCAGCAGATCCCCTGGAAACACCATATATTTT. The rearrangement uses TRBV5-1 and TRBJ1-3; D remains unclear. Germline CDR1 reads SGHRS; CDR2 reads YFSETQ. The CDR3 runs 13 residues. V lost 4 bases, J lost 2 bases, and 7 bases lay in between.

This clonotype turned up a few times. This chain uses TRBV3-1 with TRBJ2-7; perhaps TRBD1 as D (6 bases). In germline, CDR1 is LGHDT, CDR2 YNNKEL (reference sequence). The CDR3 is made up of 16 amino acids. V was pared by 4 bases and J by 1 base, with 17 bases between. CDR3 in amino acids: CASSLGGAGVSYEQYF. The CDR3 DNA follows: TGTGCCAGCAGCCTAGGGGGTGCCGGGGTGTCCTACGAGCAGTACTTC.

This clonotype has a handful of counts. V is TRBV3-1 and J is TRBJ1-1; no clear D gene. The CDR3 covers 12 residues. Germline V CDR1 and CDR2: LGHDT, YNNKEL (reference sequence). V was cut by 1 base and J by 11 bases, with 11 bases left in between. CDR3 sequence (DNA): TGTGCCAGCAGCCAAGGCGTCCACGGGGCTTTCTTT. The encoded protein is CASSQGVHGAFF.

This clonotype came up a few times. The chain uses TRBV6-5 and TRBJ1-1; possible D gene TRBD1, 5 bases. The CDR3 runs 16 residues. With 4 bases removed from V and 1 base from J, the gap between germline ends came to 16 bases. CDR1 is MNHEY and CDR2 is SVGAGI in the germline V gene. The CDR3 is CASSSLETTENTEAFF. The CDR3 DNA is TGTGCCAGCAGTTCACTAGAAACGACAGAGAACACTGAAGCTTTCTTT.

This clonotype was counted only a few times. DNA of the CDR3: TGTGCCAGCAGCTCCCGGCCGACTAATCAGCCCCAGCATTTT. Its translation: CASSSRPTNQPQHF. This chain joins TRBV7-6 and TRBJ1-5; D is unclear. The CDR3 has 14 amino acids. Between the trimmed V and J ends, which lost 4 bases and 4 bases, there was a span of 11 bases. Germline-derived CDR1 and CDR2 are SGHVS and FNYEAQ.

This clonotype was recorded a few times. This chain connects TRBV20-1 to TRBJ2-7; 7 bases are a match to TRBD1. Per germline, CDR1 DFQATT and CDR2 SNEGSKA (reference sequence). The CDR3 length is 14 residues. After removal of 3 bases from V and 0 bases from J, the junction contained 5 bases not matched to a gene. CDR3 protein: CSARGQPSSYEQYF. The CDR3, as DNA: TGCAGTGCTAGGGGACAGCCTAGCTCCTACGAGCAGTACTTC.

A few counts support this clonotype. The rearrangement links TRBV20-1 to TRBJ1-2; no clear D gene. The V end lost 5 bases, the J end lost 4 bases, and 17 bases lay between the germline ends. The CDR3 extends over 14 amino acids. Germline values: CDR1 DFQATT, CDR2 SNEGSKA (reference sequence). The CDR3 DNA reads as TGCAGTGCTCATCTACAGACTAGAAGCTATGGCTACACCTTC. Translation: CSAHLQTRSYGYTF.

This chain connects TRBV24-1 to TRBJ2-1; D unclear. The CDR3 is 13 residues long. Per the germline V gene, CDR1 is KGHDR and CDR2 is SFDVKD. V lost 2 bases and J 4 bases, leaving 5 bases between the germline ends. In DNA form, the CDR3 reads TGTGCCACCAGTGATTATGCTTACAATGAGCAGTTCTTC. It translates to CATSDYAYNEQFF.

This clonotype came up many times. This chain uses TRBV12-3 or TRBV12-4 with TRBJ2-3; possibly TRBD1 for D (5 bases). The CDR3 has 14 residues. V was trimmed by 7 bases and J by 4 bases, leaving 15 bases between them. This CDR3 is CASTLGQGADTQYF. The CDR3 DNA is TGTGCCAGCACACTCGGGCAGGGCGCAGATACGCAGTATTTT.

This clonotype was observed at least ten times. The chain links TRBV4-2 to TRBJ1-1, with D hard to call. V was trimmed by 1 base and J by 0 bases, leaving 15 bases between them. Germline loops: CDR1 LGHNA, CDR2 YNFKEQ. The CDR3 extends over 17 amino acids. DNA of the CDR3: TGTGCCAGCAGCCAAGTTTTGGACCGTGACATGAACACTGAAGCTTTCTTT. This encodes CASSQVLDRDMNTEAFF.

V gene TRBV29-1 combines with J gene TRBJ1-1; 10 bases line up with TRBD1. This CDR3 spans 16 amino acids. The J segment lost 6 bases and the V segment lost 4 bases, leaving 14 bases of the junction unmatched. The germline gives CDR1 SQVTM, CDR2 ANQGSEA. The DNA of the CDR3 is TGCAGCGTTGTGGGGAGGACAGGGGGAGGTCGGCCTGAAGCTTTCTTT. Translated, it gives CSVVGRTGGGRPEAFF.

This clonotype was picked up a small number of times. The chain links TRBV27 to TRBJ2-7; weak D call: TRBD1 (6 bases). The V gene lost 4 bases and the J gene lost 4 bases, with 17 bases spanning the gap. Germline V CDR1 and CDR2: MNHEY, SMNVEV (reference sequence). The CDR3 runs 15 residues. This CDR3 is CASSSRQVGRYEQYF. The DNA of the CDR3 is TGTGCCAGCAGTTCCCGACAGGTAGGGCGTTACGAGCAGTACTTC.

This clonotype was counted at least ten times. V is TRBV4-1 and J is TRBJ2-5, with TRBD1 as a possible D gene (5 bases). Germline loops: CDR1 MGHRA, CDR2 YSYEKL. V was cut by 2 bases and J by 5 bases, with 12 bases left in between. The CDR3 sequence is 14 residues long. The CDR3, as DNA: TGCGCCAGCAGCCAACCCTTCAAGGGGGAGACCCAGTACTTC. Translating gives CASSQPFKGETQYF.

This clonotype showed up just a few times. This chain links TRBV18 with TRBJ2-7, with TRBD1 as a possible D gene (6 bases). This CDR3 has 15 residues. V was cut by 1 base and J by 3 bases, with 13 bases left in between. Germline loops: CDR1 KGHSH, CDR2 LQKENI. The CDR3 DNA sequence: TGTGCCAGCTCACCACGGGTGGGGGCGAACTACGAGCAGTACTTC. This encodes CASSPRVGANYEQYF. Supplemented by reference TRBV18 and TRBJ2-7, the full variable domain reads NAGVMQNPRHLVRRRGQEARLRCSPMKGHSHVYWYRQLPEEGLKFMVYLQKENIIDESGMPKERFSAEFPKEGPSILRIQQVVRGDSAAYFCASSPRVGANYEQYFGPGTRLTVT.

This clonotype has just a few counts. The rearrangement joins TRBV7-9 to TRBJ1-6; D ambiguous. The CDR3 covers 17 residues. Germline CDR1 and CDR2: SEHNR and FQNEAQ (reference sequence). V lost 5 bases to trimming and J lost 4 bases, with 18 bases between them. Here the CDR3 reads CASSRRTATDYNSPLHF. The CDR3 nucleotides are TGTGCCAGCAGCCGCCGGACTGCTACAGATTATAATTCACCCCTCCACTTT. The whole variable domain, filled in from reference TRBV7-9 and TRBJ1-6, reads DTGVSQNPRHKITKRGQNVTFRCDPISEHNRLYWYRQTLGQGPEFLTYFQNEAQLEKSRLLSDRFSAERPKGSFSTLEIQRTEQGDSAMYLCASSRRTATDYNSPLHFGNGTRLTVT.

The J gene is TRBJ2-1, the V gene TRBV5-1; 8 positions agree with TRBD2. The V gene's germline CDR1 is SGHRS and CDR2 YFSETQ. V dropped 0 bases and J dropped 4; count of bases not matched to a gene: 6. The CDR3 totals 16 residues. The CDR3 DNA reads as TGCGCCAGCAGCTTGGCCGGCGGGGGGTTTTACAATGAGCAGTTCTTC. Its translation: CASSLAGGGFYNEQFF.

This clonotype was observed a handful of times. The chain has TRBV24-1 and TRBJ2-5; tentatively, D is TRBD2 (5 bases). Germline assignment: CDR1 KGHDR and CDR2 SFDVKD. CDR3 length: 15 amino acids. Trimming removed 6 bases at V and 2 bases at J, with 15 bases between. CDR3 residues: CATSRGDLGQETQYF. The CDR3 region has the DNA TGTGCCACCAGTCGGGGAGATTTGGGGCAAGAGACCCAGTACTTC.